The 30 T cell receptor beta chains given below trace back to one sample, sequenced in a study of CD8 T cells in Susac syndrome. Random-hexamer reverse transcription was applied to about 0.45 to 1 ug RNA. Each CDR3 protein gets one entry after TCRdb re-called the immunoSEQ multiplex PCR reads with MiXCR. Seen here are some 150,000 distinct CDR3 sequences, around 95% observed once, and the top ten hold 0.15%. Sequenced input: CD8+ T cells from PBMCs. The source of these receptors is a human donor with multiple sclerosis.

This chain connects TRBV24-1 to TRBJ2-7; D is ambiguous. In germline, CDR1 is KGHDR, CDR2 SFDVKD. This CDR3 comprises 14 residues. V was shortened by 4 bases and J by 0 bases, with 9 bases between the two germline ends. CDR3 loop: CATSEHSDSYEQYV. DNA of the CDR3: TGTGCCACCAGTGAACACAGTGACTCCTACGAGCAGTACGTC.

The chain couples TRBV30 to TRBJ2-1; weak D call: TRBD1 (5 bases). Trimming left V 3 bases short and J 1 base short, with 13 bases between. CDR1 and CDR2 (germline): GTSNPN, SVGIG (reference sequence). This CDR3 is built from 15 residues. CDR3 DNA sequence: TGTGCCTGGAGGACGGACACGCTTTCCTACAATGAGCAGTTCTTC. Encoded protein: CAWRTDTLSYNEQFF. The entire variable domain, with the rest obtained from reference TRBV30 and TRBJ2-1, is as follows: SQTIHQWPATLVQPVGSPLSLECTVEGTSNPNLYWYRQAAGRGLQLLFYSVGIGQISSEVPQNLSASRPQDRQFILSSKKLLLSDSGFYLCAWRTDTLSYNEQFFGPGTRLTVL.

The CDR3 sequence is CAARRDTGELFF. DNA of the CDR3: TGTGCCGCGAGGCGGGACACCGGGGAGCTGTTTTTT. The chain combines TRBV2 with TRBJ2-2; D may be TRBD2 (5 bases). Germline CDR1 reads SNHLY; CDR2 reads FYNNEI. V lost 11 bases and J 3 bases, leaving 10 bases between the germline ends. This CDR3 comprises 12 residues.

CDR3 coding DNA: TGTGCCAGCAGCCTACAACTTCGGGAAACTCCCTACAATGAGCAGTTCTTC. Encoded protein: CASSLQLRETPYNEQFF. The chain couples TRBV3-1 to TRBJ2-1, with D perhaps matching TRBD2 (5 bases). V was shortened by 4 bases and J by 2 bases, with 18 bases between the two germline ends. CDR3 length: 17 residues. Germline CDR1 reads LGHDT; CDR2 reads YNNKEL (reference sequence).

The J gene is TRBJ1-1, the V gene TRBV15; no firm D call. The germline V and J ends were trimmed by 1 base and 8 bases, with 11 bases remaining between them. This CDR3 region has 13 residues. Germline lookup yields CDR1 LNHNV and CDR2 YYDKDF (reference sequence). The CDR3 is CATSRVPGIEAFF. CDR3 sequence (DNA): TGTGCCACCAGCAGAGTTCCGGGGATCGAAGCTTTCTTT.

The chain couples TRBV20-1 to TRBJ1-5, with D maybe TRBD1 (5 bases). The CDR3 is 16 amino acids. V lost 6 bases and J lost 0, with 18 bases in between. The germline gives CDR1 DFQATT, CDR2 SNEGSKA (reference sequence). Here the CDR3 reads CSANSRTLNSNQPQHF. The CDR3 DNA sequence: TGCAGTGCCAATTCTCGGACACTTAATAGCAATCAGCCCCAGCATTTT.

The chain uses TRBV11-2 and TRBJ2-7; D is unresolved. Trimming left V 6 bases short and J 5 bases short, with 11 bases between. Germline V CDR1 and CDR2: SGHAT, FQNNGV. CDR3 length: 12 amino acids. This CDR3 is CASRSLNDEQYF. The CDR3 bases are TGTGCCAGCAGGTCTCTAAACGACGAGCAGTACTTC.

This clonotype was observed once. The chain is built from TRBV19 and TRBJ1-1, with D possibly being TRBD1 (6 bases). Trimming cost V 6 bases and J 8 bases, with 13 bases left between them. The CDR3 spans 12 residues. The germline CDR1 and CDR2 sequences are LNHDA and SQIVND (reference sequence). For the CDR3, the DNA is TGTGCCAGTAGCCAAGGGGGTCCGGAAGCTTTCTTT. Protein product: CASSQGGPEAFF. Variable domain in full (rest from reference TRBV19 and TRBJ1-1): DGGITQSPKYLFRKEGQNVTLSCEQNLNHDAMYWYRQDPGQGLRLIYYSQIVNDFQKGDIAEGYSVSREKKESFPLTVTSAQKNPTAFYLCASSQGGPEAFFGQGTRLTVV.

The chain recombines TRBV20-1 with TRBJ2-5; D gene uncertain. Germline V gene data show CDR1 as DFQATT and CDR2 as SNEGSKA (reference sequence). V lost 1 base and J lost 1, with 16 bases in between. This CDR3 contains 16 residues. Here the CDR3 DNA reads TGCAGTGCTAGAGGCGTCCGCGGCGGATCCCAAGAGACCCAGTACTTC. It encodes CSARGVRGGSQETQYF.

CDR3 protein: CASGLSGGGDEQFF. The CDR3, as DNA: TGTGCCAGCGGGTTAAGCGGGGGCGGAGATGAGCAGTTCTTC. The V call is TRBV2, the J call TRBJ2-1, with 8 bases matching TRBD2. The CDR3 runs to 14 residues. Trimming cost V 8 bases and J 8 bases; bases outside gene matches: 11. Per the germline V gene, CDR1 is SNHLY and CDR2 is FYNNEI.

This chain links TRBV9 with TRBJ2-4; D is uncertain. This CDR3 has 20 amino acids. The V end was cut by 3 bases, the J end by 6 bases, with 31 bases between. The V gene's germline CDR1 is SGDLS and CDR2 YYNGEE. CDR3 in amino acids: CASSGDGSRMTHSPTNIQYF. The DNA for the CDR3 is TGTGCCAGCAGCGGAGACGGCTCCCGGATGACACACTCTCCGACAAACATTCAGTACTTC.

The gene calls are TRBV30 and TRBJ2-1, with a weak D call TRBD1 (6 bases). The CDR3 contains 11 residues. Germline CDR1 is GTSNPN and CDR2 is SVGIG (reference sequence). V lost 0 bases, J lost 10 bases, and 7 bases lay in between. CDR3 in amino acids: CAWSVGTEQFF. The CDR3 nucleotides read TGTGCCTGGAGTGTAGGGACAGAGCAGTTCTTC.

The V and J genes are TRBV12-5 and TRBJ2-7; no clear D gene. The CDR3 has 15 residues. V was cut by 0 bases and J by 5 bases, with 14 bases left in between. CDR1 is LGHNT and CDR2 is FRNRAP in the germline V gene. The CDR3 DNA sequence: TGTGCTAGTGGTTTGGTACTCGGAAGCACCAACGAGCAGTACGTC. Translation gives CASGLVLGSTNEQYV.

DNA for the CDR3: TGCGCCAGCAGCCAAATGCGGACCTACAATGAGCAGTTCTTC. It specifies CASSQMRTYNEQFF. This chain joins TRBV4-1 and TRBJ2-1; D ambiguous. The CDR3 consists of 14 residues. Per germline, CDR1 MGHRA and CDR2 YSYEKL. Trimming cost V 2 bases and J 2 bases, with 7 bases left between them.

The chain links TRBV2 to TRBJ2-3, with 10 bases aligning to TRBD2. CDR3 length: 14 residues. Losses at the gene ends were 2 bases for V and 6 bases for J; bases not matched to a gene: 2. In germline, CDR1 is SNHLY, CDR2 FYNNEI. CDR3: CASSELAGADTQYF. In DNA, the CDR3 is TGTGCCAGCAGTGAACTAGCGGGAGCTGATACGCAGTATTTT. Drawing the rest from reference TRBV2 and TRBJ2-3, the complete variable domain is EPEVTQTPSHQVTQMGQEVILRCVPISNHLYFYWYRQILGQKVEFLVSFYNNEISEKSEIFDDQFSVERPDGSNFTLKIRSTKLEDSAMYFCASSELAGADTQYFGPGTRLTVL.

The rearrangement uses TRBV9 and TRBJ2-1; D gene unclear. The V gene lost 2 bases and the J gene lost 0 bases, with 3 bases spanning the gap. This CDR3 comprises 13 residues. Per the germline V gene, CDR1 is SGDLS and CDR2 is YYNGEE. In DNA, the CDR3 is TGTGCCAGCAGCGTCGGCTCCTACAATGAGCAGTTCTTC. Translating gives CASSVGSYNEQFF.

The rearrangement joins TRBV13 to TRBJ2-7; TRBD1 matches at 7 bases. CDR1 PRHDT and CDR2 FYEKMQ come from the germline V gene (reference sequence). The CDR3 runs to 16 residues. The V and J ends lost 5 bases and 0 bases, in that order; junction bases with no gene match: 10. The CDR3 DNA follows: TGTGCCAGCAGCCCGGTGGACAGGACGAGCTCCTACGAGCAGTACTTC. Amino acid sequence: CASSPVDRTSSYEQYF.

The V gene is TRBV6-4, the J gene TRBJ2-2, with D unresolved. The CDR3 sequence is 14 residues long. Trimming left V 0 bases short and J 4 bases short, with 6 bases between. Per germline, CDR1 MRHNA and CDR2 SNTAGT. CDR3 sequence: CASSDSGFTGELFF. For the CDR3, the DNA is TGTGCCAGCAGTGACTCGGGGTTCACCGGGGAGCTGTTTTTT.

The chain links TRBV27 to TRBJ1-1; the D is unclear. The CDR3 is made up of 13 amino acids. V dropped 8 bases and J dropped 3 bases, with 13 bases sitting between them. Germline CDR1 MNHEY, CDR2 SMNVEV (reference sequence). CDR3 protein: CASYNGGDTEAFF. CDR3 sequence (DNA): TGTGCCAGCTACAACGGTGGAGACACTGAAGCTTTCTTT.

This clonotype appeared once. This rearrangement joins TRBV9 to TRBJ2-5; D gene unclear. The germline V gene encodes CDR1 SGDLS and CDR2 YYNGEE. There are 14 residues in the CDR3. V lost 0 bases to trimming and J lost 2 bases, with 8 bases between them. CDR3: CASSVGAVQETQYF. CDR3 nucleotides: TGTGCCAGCAGCGTAGGAGCTGTTCAAGAGACCCAGTACTTC.

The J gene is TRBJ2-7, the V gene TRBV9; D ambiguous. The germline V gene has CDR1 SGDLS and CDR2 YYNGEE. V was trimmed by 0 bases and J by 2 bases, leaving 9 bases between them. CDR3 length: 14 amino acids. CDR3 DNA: TGTGCCAGCAGCGTAGGGGCGACCCCCTACGAGCAGTACGTC. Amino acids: CASSVGATPYEQYV.

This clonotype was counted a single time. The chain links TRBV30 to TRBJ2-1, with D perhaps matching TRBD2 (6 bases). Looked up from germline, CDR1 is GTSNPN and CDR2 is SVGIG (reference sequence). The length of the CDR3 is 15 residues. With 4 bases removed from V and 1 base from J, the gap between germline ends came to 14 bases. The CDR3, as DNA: TGTGCCTGGAACCAGGGACTGATGTCCTACAATGAGCAGTTCTTC. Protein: CAWNQGLMSYNEQFF.

The CDR3: CASSRTPNTEAFF. The CDR3 nucleotides read TGTGCCAGCAGCCGGACACCGAACACTGAAGCTTTCTTT. The gene calls are TRBV7-9 and TRBJ1-1; D perhaps matches TRBD1 (5 bases). Between the trimmed V and J ends, which lost 5 bases and 1 base, there was a span of 8 bases. The CDR3 contains 13 residues. Germline V gene sequence: CDR1 SEHNR, CDR2 FQNEAQ (reference sequence).

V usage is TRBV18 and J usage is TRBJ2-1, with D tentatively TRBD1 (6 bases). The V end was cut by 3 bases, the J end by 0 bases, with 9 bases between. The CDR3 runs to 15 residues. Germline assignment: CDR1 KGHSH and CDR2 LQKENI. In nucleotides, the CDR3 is TGTGCCAGCTCACCGGACAGATTCTCCTACAATGAGCAGTTCTTC. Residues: CASSPDRFSYNEQFF.

In nucleotides, the CDR3 is TGCAGCGTTGAAGTGGAACTGGTTCTGAACACTGAAGCTTTCTTT. Translation: CSVEVELVLNTEAFF. This chain links TRBV29-1 with TRBJ1-1; D unclear. CDR3 size: 15 residues. CDR1 and CDR2 (germline): SQVTM, ANQGSEA. V lost 1 base to trimming and J lost 0 bases, with 12 bases between them.

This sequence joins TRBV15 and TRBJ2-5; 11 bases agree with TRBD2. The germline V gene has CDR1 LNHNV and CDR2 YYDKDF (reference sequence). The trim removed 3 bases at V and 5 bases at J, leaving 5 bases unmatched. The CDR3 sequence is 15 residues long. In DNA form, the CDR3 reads TGTGCCACCAGCAGCCGACTAGCGGGGCTCGAGACCCAGTACTTC. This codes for CATSSRLAGLETQYF.

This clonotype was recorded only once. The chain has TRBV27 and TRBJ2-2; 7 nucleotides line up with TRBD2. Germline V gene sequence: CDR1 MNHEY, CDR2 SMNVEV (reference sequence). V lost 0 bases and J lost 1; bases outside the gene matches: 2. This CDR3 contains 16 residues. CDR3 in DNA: TGTGCCAGCAGTTTATCGAGCGGGGTGAACACCGGGGAGCTGTTTTTT. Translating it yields CASSLSSGVNTGELFF.

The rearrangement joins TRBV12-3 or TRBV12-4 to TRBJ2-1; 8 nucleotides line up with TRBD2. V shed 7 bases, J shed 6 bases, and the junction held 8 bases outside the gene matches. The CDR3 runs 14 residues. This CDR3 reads CASTGLAGLNEQFF. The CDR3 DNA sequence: TGTGCCAGCACTGGTTTAGCGGGACTCAATGAGCAGTTCTTC.

Here the CDR3 DNA reads TGTGCCAGCAGTGTAATTAGCAATCAGCCCCAGCATTTT. Translation: CASSVISNQPQHF. The chain uses TRBV2 and TRBJ1-5; D not certain. The CDR3 runs 13 residues. Germline CDR1 reads SNHLY; CDR2 reads FYNNEI. The germline V and J ends were trimmed by 4 bases and 0 bases, with 4 bases remaining between them. Together with reference TRBV2 and TRBJ1-5, the CDR3 gives the full variable domain: EPEVTQTPSHQVTQMGQEVILRCVPISNHLYFYWYRQILGQKVEFLVSFYNNEISEKSEIFDDQFSVERPDGSNFTLKIRSTKLEDSAMYFCASSVISNQPQHFGDGTRLSIL.

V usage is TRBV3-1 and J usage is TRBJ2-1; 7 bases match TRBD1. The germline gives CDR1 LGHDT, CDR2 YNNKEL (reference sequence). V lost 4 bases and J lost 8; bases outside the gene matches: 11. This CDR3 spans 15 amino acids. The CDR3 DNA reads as TGTGCCAGCAGCCGCAAATTTAACAGGGGCGATGAGCAGTTCTTC. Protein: CASSRKFNRGDEQFF.